This record concerns one T cell receptor (beta chain) sequence. V shed 4 bases and J shed 6 bases, with 13 bases lying between them. Germline CDR1 and CDR2: SGHVS and FNYEAQ. The CDR3 runs to 15 residues. The data belong to a study of blood T cell repertoires in COVID-19. Looking at the study overall: Spain, Italy and the United States supplied samples that represented acute and convalescent COVID-19. PBMCs, B-cell-depleted T cells, or T cells provided the cDNA or gDNA that made up the material.

Under the authors' procedure: Amplified reference gene primers provided the basis for estimating nucleated cell counts. TCRdb keeps only in-frame clones here, not all; method: immunoSEQ multiplex PCR. Clone size and the V and J calls come from that table; the DNA yielded D and trimming. Found here are over 100,000 clones, just under 90% of them singletons; the top ten hold around 1.1%. The genes are TRBV7-6 and TRBJ1-6; a possible D gene is TRBD1 (6 bases). Sequenced sample: peripheral blood. The clonotype originates from a human donor in a cohort sampled during active COVID-19. CDR3 loop: CASSYGRGINSPLHF. The CDR3 DNA is TGTGCCAGCAGCTACGGGAGGGGGATTAATTCACCCCTCCACTTT.